This T cell receptor (beta chain) was recovered during a study of T cell clusters in autoimmune cytopenias. Multiplex touch-down PCR amplified TRB using TRB-A and TRB-B pools in one tube. TCRdb reprocessed the multiplex PCR reads, with one entry per CDR3 protein and no DNA. The table lists 6,500 to 8,500 distinct CDR3 sequences. For this clonotype: Its cognate antigen is unknown.

Germline values: CDR1 DFQATT, CDR2 SNEGSKA (reference sequence). The CDR3 contains 16 residues. Some 40,000 genome equivalents of blood DNA were amplified for TRB. Study-wide results and caveats: The T cell clusters came from computational analysis alone and lack functional validation. The cluster-lack signature was not seen for secondary cytopenia versus chronic lymphocytic leukemia.

Sequenced material: peripheral blood. The receptor's source is a human donor with an autoimmune cytopenia or autoimmune hepatitis (not recorded which). The chain is built from TRBV20-1 and TRBJ2-3; TCRdb's D call, TRBD2, is unchecked because there is no DNA. This CDR3 is CSAGGLATTGRDTQYF.